A single T cell receptor (beta chain) is shown here with its context. This sample is part of a study of T-cell memory formation after mild COVID-19. TCRdb recomputed calls from the 5' RACE reads with MiXCR, one row per CDR3 protein. The data contain roughly 300,000 distinct CDR3 sequences, roughly 15% of them singletons. V was shortened by 2 bases and J by 4 bases, with 11 bases between the two germline ends. The CDR3 extends over 15 amino acids. CDR1 is SGHTA and CDR2 is FQGTGA in the germline V gene. The gene calls are TRBV7-3 and TRBJ2-2, with D possibly matching TRBD1 (5 bases). The TCR originated in a man younger than 30 who had mild COVID-19 (a few samples of this study predate the infection). Cell type and time point are not known. Source material: PBMCs or a T cell subset sorted from them (not recorded which). In nucleotides, the CDR3 is TGTGCCAGCAGCTTATTATCGCAGGGCACCGGGGAGCTGTTTTTT. As protein: CASSLLSQGTGELFF.